This TCR beta chain was found in a study of blood T cells in healthy people across ages. Concerning this clonotype: As yet, its antigen is unknown.

A second PCR, run for roughly 7 to 11 cycles, used a sample-barcoded 5' primer plus a J-beta primer mix. Every molecule of cDNA carried a tag from a template-switch adaptor with 12 random nucleotides. TCRdb passed the 5' RACE reads through MiXCR, listing each CDR3 protein once. The sample consists of around 1,900,000 distinct CDR3 sequences, more than 35% of them appearing once. Russia was home to the donors, healthy Caucasian individuals aged about 6 to 100. This CDR3 comprises 14 residues. Study results and limitations: Researchers said unsorted PBMCs prevented a conclusive naive versus antigen-experienced comparison. Diversity estimates drawn from one million T cells were deemed underestimates.

Source material: blood. This chain uses TRBV21-1 with TRBJ2-3; the D call of TRBD1 is as the table states it, not checked on the DNA. TRBV21-1 is a documented pseudogene. The clonotype was recovered from a human donor in good health. CDR3 protein: CAGSKRGRTDTQYF. DNA for the CDR3: TGTGCCGGCAGCAAGAGGGGGCGGACAGATACGCAGTATTTT.